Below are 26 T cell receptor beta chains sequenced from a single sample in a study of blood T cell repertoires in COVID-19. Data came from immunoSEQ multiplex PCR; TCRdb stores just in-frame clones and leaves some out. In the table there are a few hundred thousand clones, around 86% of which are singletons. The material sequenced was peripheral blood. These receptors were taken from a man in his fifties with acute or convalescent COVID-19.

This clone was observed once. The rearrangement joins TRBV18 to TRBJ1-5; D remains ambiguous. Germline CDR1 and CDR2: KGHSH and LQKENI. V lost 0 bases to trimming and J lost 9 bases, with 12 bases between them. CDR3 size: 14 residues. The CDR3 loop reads CASSPPEDLRPQHF. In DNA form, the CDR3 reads TGTGCCAGCTCACCACCGGAGGATCTTCGGCCCCAGCATTTT.

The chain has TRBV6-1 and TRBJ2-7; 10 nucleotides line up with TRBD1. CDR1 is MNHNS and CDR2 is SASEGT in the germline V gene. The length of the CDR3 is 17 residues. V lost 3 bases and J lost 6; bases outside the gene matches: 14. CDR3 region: CASSDGGAGTGDGEQYF. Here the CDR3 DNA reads TGTGCCAGCAGTGACGGGGGGGCCGGGACAGGGGACGGCGAGCAGTACTTC.

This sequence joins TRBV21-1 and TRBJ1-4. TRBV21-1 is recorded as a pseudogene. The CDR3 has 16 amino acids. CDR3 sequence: CASSKMRRGKGEKLFF. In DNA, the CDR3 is TGTGCCAGCAGCAAAATGCGGCGGGGGAAAGGGGAAAAACTGTTTTTT.

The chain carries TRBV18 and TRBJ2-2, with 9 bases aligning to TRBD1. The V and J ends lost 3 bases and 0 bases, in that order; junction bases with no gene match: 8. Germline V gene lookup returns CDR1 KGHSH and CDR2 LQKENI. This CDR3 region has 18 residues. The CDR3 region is CASSPLGTGNTNTGELFF. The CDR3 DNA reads TGTGCCAGCTCACCCTTGGGGACAGGGAATACGAACACCGGGGAGCTGTTTTTT.

CDR3 sequence (DNA): TGTGCCAGCAGCTCCAACAGGGGAAGCCAAGAGACCCAGTACTTC. Translating it yields CASSSNRGSQETQYF. V and J are TRBV5-4 and TRBJ2-5, with TRBD1 matching over 7 bases. The junction had 6 bases not matched to a gene; V was cut back by 3 bases and J by 1 base. There are 15 residues in the CDR3. In germline, CDR1 is SGHNT, CDR2 YYREEE (reference sequence). The variable domain in full, completed from reference TRBV5-4 and TRBJ2-5, reads ETGVTQSPTHLIKTRGQQVTLRCSSQSGHNTVSWYQQALGQGPQFIFQYYREEENGRGNFPPRFSGLQFPNYSSELNVNALELDDSALYLCASSSNRGSQETQYFGPGTRLLVL.

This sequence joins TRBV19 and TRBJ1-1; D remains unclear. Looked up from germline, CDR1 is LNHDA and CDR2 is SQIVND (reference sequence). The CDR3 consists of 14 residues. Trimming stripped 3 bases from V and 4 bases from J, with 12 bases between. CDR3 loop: CASSMAHGGTEAFF. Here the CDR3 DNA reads TGTGCCAGTAGTATGGCACATGGTGGCACTGAAGCTTTCTTT.

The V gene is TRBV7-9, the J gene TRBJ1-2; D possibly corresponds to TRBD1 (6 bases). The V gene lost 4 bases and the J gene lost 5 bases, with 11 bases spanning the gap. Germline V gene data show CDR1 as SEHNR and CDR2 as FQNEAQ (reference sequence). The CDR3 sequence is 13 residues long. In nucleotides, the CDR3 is TGTGCCAGCAGCTCCCAACAGGGATATGGCTACACCTTC. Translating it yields CASSSQQGYGYTF.

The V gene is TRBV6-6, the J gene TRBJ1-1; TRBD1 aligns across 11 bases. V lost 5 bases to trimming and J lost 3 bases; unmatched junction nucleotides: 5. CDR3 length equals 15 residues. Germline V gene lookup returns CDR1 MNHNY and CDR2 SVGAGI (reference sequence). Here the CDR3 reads CASSPGQGADTEAFF. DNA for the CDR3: TGTGCCAGCAGTCCCGGACAGGGGGCTGACACTGAAGCTTTCTTT.

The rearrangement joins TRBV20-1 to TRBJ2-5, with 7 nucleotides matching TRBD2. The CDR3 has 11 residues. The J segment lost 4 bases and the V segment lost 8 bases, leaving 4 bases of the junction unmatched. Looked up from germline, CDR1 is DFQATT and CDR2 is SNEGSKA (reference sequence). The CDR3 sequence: CSLWGGETQYF. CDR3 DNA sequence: TGCAGTCTATGGGGGGGAGAGACCCAGTACTTC.

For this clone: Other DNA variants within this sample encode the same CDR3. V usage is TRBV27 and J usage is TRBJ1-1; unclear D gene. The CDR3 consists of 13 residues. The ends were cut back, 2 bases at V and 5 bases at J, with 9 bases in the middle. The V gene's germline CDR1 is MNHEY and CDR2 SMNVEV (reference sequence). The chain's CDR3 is CASSLKGRTEAFF. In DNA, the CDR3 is TGTGCCAGCAGTTTAAAAGGGAGGACTGAAGCTTTCTTT.

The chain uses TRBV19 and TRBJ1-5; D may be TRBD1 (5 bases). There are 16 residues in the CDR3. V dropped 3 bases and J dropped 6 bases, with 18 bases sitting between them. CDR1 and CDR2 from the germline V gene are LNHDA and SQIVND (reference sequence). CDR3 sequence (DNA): TGTGCCAGTAGTATCCGAGGGGAGGGGTCGGCTCAGCCCCAGCATTTT. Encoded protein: CASSIRGEGSAQPQHF.

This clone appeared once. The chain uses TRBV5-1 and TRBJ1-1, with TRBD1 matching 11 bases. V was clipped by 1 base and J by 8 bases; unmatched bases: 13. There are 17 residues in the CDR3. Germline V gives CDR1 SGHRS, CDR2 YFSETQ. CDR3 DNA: TGCGCCAGCAGCTTGTGGGGACAGGGGGAAGTTGGGTCCGAAGCTTTCTTT. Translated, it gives CASSLWGQGEVGSEAFF.

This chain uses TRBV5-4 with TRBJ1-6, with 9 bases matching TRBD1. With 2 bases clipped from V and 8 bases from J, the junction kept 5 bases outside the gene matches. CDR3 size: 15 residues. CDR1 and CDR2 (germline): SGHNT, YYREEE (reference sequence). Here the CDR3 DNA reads TGTGCCAGCAGCTTAAGGACAGGGGAGCATTCACCCCTCCACTTT. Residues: CASSLRTGEHSPLHF.

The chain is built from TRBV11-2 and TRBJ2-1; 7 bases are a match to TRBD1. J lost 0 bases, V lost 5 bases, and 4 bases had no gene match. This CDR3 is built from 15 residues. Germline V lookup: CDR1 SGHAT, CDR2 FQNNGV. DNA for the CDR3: TGTGCCAGCAGCATGACAGGGAGCTCCTACAATGAGCAGTTCTTC. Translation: CASSMTGSSYNEQFF. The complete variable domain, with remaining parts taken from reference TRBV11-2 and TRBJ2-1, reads EAGVAQSPRYKIIEKRQSVAFWCNPISGHATLYWYQQILGQGPKLLIQFQNNGVVDDSQLPKDRFSAERLKGVDSTLKIQPAKLEDSAVYLCASSMTGSSYNEQFFGPGTRLTVL.

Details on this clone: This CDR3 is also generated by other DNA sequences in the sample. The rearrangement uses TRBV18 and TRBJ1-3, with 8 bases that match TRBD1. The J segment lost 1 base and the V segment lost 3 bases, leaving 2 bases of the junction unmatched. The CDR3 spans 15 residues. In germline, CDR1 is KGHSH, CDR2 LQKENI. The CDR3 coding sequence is TGTGCCAGCTCACCCGGGACAGGTTCTGGAAACACCATATATTTT. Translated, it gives CASSPGTGSGNTIYF.

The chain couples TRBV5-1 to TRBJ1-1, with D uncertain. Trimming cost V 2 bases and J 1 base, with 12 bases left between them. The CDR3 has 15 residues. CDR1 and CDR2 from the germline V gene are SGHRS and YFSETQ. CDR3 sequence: CASSFGVVGNTEAFF. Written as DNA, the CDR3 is TGCGCCAGCAGCTTCGGGGTTGTTGGGAACACTGAAGCTTTCTTT.

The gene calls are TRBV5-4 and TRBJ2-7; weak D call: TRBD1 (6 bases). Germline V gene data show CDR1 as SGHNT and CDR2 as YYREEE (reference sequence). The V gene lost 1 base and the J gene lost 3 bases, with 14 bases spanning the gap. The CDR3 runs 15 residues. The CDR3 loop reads CASSLPPGQHYEQYF. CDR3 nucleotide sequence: TGTGCCAGCAGCTTGCCCCCTGGACAGCACTACGAGCAGTACTTC.

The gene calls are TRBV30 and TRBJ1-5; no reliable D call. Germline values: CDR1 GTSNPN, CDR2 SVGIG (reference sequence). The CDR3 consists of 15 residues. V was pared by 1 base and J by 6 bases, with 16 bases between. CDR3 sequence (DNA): TGTGCCTGGAGTGGGGCCGGGGTGGGAGGTCAGCCCCAGCATTTT. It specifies CAWSGAGVGGQPQHF.

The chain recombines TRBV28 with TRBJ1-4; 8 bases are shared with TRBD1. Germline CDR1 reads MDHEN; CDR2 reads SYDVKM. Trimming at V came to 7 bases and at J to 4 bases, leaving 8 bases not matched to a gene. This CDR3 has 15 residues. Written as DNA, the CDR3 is TGTGCCAGCACCCTGGCGGACAGGGATAATGAAAAACTGTTTTTT. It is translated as CASTLADRDNEKLFF.

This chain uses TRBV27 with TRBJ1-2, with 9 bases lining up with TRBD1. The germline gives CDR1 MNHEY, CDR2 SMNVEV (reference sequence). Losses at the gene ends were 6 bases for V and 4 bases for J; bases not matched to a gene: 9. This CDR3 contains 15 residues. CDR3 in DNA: TGTGCCAGCAGGTTAAACAGGGGGCTGGGCTATGGCTACACCTTC. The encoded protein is CASRLNRGLGYGYTF.

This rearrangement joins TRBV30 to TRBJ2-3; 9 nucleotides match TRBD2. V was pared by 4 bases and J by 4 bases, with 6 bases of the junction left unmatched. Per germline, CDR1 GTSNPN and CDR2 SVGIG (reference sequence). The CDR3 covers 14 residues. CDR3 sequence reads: CAWIRLAGSDTQYF. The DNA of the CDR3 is TGTGCCTGGATCCGGCTAGCGGGGTCAGATACGCAGTATTTT.

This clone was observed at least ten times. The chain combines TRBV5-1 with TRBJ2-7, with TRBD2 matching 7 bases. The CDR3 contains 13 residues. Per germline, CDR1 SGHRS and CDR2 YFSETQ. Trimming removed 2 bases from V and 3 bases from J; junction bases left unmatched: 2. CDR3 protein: CASSFPGGYEQYF. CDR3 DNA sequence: TGCGCCAGCAGCTTCCCGGGGGGCTACGAGCAGTACTTC.

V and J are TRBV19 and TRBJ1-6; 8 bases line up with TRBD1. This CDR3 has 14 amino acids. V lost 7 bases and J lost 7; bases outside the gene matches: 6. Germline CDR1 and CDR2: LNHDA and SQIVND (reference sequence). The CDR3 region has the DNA TGTGCCAGTACCAAGACAGGGGAGAATTCACCCCTCCACTTT. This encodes CASTKTGENSPLHF.

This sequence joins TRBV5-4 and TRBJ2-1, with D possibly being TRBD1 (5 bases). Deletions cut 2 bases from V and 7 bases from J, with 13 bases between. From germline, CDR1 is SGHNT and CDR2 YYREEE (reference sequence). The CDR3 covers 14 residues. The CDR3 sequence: CASSFLGPGNEQFF. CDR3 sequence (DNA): TGTGCCAGCAGCTTCTTAGGCCCAGGGAATGAGCAGTTCTTC.

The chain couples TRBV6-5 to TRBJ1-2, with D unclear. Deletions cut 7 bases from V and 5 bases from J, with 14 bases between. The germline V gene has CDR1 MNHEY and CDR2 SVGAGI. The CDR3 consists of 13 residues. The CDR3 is CASIREVRYGYTF. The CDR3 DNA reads TGTGCCAGCATCCGGGAGGTTAGGTATGGCTACACCTTC.

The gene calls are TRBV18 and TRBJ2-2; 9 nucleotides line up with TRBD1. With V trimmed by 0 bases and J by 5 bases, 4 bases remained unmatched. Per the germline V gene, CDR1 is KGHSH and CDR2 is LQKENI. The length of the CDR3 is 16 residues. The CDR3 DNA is TGTGCCAGCTCACCACCGGGGACAGGGCGAACCGGGGAGCTGTTTTTT. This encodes CASSPPGTGRTGELFF.